This T cell receptor (beta chain) was documented in a study of T cell repertoires in cytomegalovirus infection. The wider study: Public signatures in TCR beta pointed to CMV infection and matching HLA type.

TCRdb itself ran the reads through MiXCR, one entry per CDR3 protein. This repertoire shows approximately 990,000 distinct CDR3 sequences, approximately 31% found once; its top ten account for about an eighth. As concerns this clonotype: What it binds is unknown.

Points from the study as a whole: Using cumulative public TCR beta family frequency, the authors identified those who carried CMV together with the relevant HLA. In two of eight donors, the top clonotype was HLA-C-restricted CMV-specific.

Sequenced material: cultured CD8+ T cells from PBMCs, taken from culture after CMV antigen stimulation. This clonotype was obtained from a human donor in good health (CMV status not recorded). Some clones in this sample may be carry-over from other donors' samples.

The CDR3 sequence is CASSQVRDRGDEQYF. The DNA for the CDR3 is TGCGCCAGCAGCCAAGTACGAGACAGGGGGGACGAGCAGTACTTC. The chain links TRBV4-1 to TRBJ2-7, with TRBD1 matching 9 bases. The CDR3 has 15 amino acids. V shed 1 base, J shed 5 bases, and the junction held 6 bases outside the gene matches. Germline V gene data show CDR1 as MGHRA and CDR2 as YSYEKL.